Listed here are 29 T cell receptor beta chains from one sample, sequenced in a study of blood T cells in healthy people across ages. A sample-barcoded 5' primer and a J-beta primer mix were used in a second PCR of roughly 6 to 11 cycles. TCRdb processed the 5' RACE reads anew with MiXCR; each CDR3 protein has one entry. The data hold around 1.5 million distinct CDR3 sequences, with roughly 30% observed a single time. Sample: blood. These receptors all come from a woman aged 30 to 39 in good health.

As to this clonotype: Sequence at one end of the junction differs from germline and may be a read error. The rearrangement links TRBV27 to TRBJ2-7, with 7 bases identical to TRBD1. CDR3 length: 16 residues. Germline CDR1 and CDR2: MNHEY and SMNVEV (reference sequence). In DNA, the CDR3 is TGTGCCAGCAGTTTATCCGTTGGGACAGCCTCCTACGGGCAGTACTTC. This translates into CASSLSVGTASYGQYF.

The genes are TRBV9 and TRBJ1-1; no clear D. This CDR3 has 15 amino acids. Looked up from germline, CDR1 is SGDLS and CDR2 is YYNGEE. V shed 0 bases and J shed 0 bases, with 9 bases lying between them. Here the CDR3 reads CASSVVEAMNTEAFF. The CDR3 DNA is TGTGCCAGCAGCGTAGTGGAAGCCATGAACACTGAAGCTTTCTTT.

This clonotype was counted many times. This chain connects TRBV20-1 to TRBJ2-5; 8 bases line up with TRBD1. The ends lost 0 bases at V and 6 bases at J; junction bases unmatched: 9. This CDR3 has 15 residues. The germline V gene encodes CDR1 DFQATT and CDR2 SNEGSKA (reference sequence). In DNA, the CDR3 is TGCAGTGCTAGAGATCGGACAGGGTCAGGACAGACCCAGTACTTC. Translation gives CSARDRTGSGQTQYF.

This clonotype was counted between two and nine times. The chain recombines TRBV20-1 with TRBJ1-2, with D perhaps matching TRBD1 (6 bases). Trimming removed 3 bases from V and 6 bases from J, with 14 bases in between. The CDR3 runs to 13 residues. Per the germline V gene, CDR1 is DFQATT and CDR2 is SNEGSKA (reference sequence). The CDR3, as DNA: TGCAGTGCTAGGGATAACAGGGTGGATGGCTACACCTTC. Protein sequence: CSARDNRVDGYTF.

The V call is TRBV30, the J call TRBJ2-1; perhaps TRBD2 as D (6 bases). Germline lookup yields CDR1 GTSNPN and CDR2 SVGIG (reference sequence). V shed 1 base and J shed 2 bases, with 12 bases lying between them. There are 15 residues in the CDR3. The CDR3 spells CAWSAHPGAYNEQFF. CDR3 nucleotides: TGTGCCTGGAGTGCCCATCCGGGGGCCTACAATGAGCAGTTCTTC.

The rearrangement uses TRBV3-1 and TRBJ1-1, with D tentatively TRBD1 (5 bases). This CDR3 comprises 13 residues. From germline, CDR1 is LGHDT and CDR2 YNNKEL (reference sequence). V lost 0 bases and J lost 5, with 7 bases in between. CDR3 in amino acids: CASSQEGETEAFF. CDR3 DNA sequence: TGTGCCAGCAGCCAAGAGGGGGAAACTGAAGCTTTCTTT.

J is TRBJ2-3 and V is TRBV7-3; possible D gene TRBD2, 6 bases. V lost 1 base and J 6 bases, leaving 26 bases between the germline ends. This CDR3 has 19 amino acids. The germline CDR1 and CDR2 sequences are SGHTA and FQGTGA. CDR3: CASSLNLPSAYRRGDTQYF. The CDR3 nucleotides read TGTGCCAGCAGCTTAAATCTACCCTCCGCGTATCGCCGGGGGGATACGCAGTATTTT.

The chain uses TRBV20-1 and TRBJ1-6, with a possible D match to TRBD1 (6 bases). The CDR3 spans 15 residues. From germline, CDR1 is DFQATT and CDR2 SNEGSKA (reference sequence). V was trimmed by 1 base and J by 6 bases, leaving 13 bases between them. The CDR3 reads CSARVGDKSNSPLHF. The CDR3 DNA sequence: TGCAGTGCTAGAGTAGGGGACAAATCTAATTCACCCCTCCACTTT.

The chain joins TRBV10-2 to TRBJ1-2, with 10 bases fitting TRBD1. Trimming at V came to 7 bases and at J to 3 bases, leaving 8 bases not matched to a gene. Germline lookup yields CDR1 WSHSY and CDR2 SAAADI. The CDR3 spans 15 residues. The CDR3 spells CASTENGQGDYGYTF. The CDR3 coding sequence is TGCGCCAGCACCGAAAATGGACAGGGGGACTATGGCTACACCTTC.

V usage is TRBV19 and J usage is TRBJ2-5; maybe TRBD2 (5 bases). Trimming pared 3 bases from V and 1 base from J, leaving 6 bases between. CDR3 length: 13 amino acids. Looked up from germline, CDR1 is LNHDA and CDR2 is SQIVND (reference sequence). CDR3 sequence reads: CASSIGIQETQYF. In nucleotides, the CDR3 is TGTGCCAGTAGTATCGGGATCCAAGAGACCCAGTACTTC.

Comment on this clonotype: One junction end disagrees with the germline gene, perhaps due to a read error. The rearrangement joins TRBV7-7 to TRBJ2-1, with D possibly TRBD2 on 5 matching bases. Germline V gene sequence: CDR1 SSHAT, CDR2 FNYEAQ (reference sequence). The CDR3 is 15 amino acids. The CDR3 DNA reads TGTGCCAGCAACTTAACAGCGGAATCCTACAATGAGCAGTTCTTC. It specifies CASNLTAESYNEQFF.

The chain has TRBV20-1 and TRBJ2-3; 16 nucleotides agree with TRBD2. This CDR3 region has 17 residues. V was clipped by 6 bases and J by 3 bases; unmatched bases: 9. Germline V CDR1 and CDR2: DFQATT, SNEGSKA (reference sequence). The CDR3 loop is CSAQVPGLAGGTDTQYF. Here the CDR3 DNA reads TGCAGTGCCCAAGTCCCGGGACTAGCGGGGGGGACAGATACGCAGTATTTT.

The V call is TRBV29-1, the J call TRBJ1-1, with 10 bases lining up with TRBD1. The CDR3 length is 11 residues. Trimming took 5 bases from V and 12 from J; bases not matched to a gene: 6. CDR1 is SQVTM and CDR2 is ANQGSEA in the germline V gene. The CDR3 loop is CSVSTGGSSFF. In nucleotides, the CDR3 is TGCAGCGTTTCGACAGGGGGCTCTTCTTTCTTT.

This clonotype was counted a few times. The J gene is TRBJ1-2, the V gene TRBV25-1; 7 bases are shared with TRBD1. CDR1 and CDR2 (germline): MGHDK, SYGVNS. The trim removed 4 bases at V and 11 bases at J, leaving 4 bases unmatched. CDR3 size: 11 residues. CDR3 sequence (DNA): TGTGCCAGCAGTGGGGACAGCTCGTACACCTTC. Residues: CASSGDSSYTF.

This clonotype has just a few counts. V and J are TRBV4-1 and TRBJ1-5, with 7 positions matching TRBD1. Per germline, CDR1 MGHRA and CDR2 YSYEKL. V lost 3 bases, J lost 0 bases, and 11 bases stayed unmatched. The CDR3 is made up of 18 amino acids. CDR3 in amino acids: CASSQHIGTAYSNQPQHF. In DNA form, the CDR3 reads TGCGCCAGCAGCCAGCATATCGGGACAGCTTATAGCAATCAGCCCCAGCATTTT.

The V gene is TRBV11-2, the J gene TRBJ2-7, with D possibly TRBD2 on 6 matching bases. V lost 7 bases and J 2 bases, leaving 21 bases between the germline ends. The CDR3 extends over 16 amino acids. Germline CDR1 is SGHAT and CDR2 is FQNNGV. The CDR3 sequence is CASKLNPTGTPYEQYF. DNA of the CDR3: TGTGCCAGCAAGCTTAATCCCACGGGGACTCCCTACGAGCAGTACTTC.

In this sample, this clonotype turned up a few times. The chain has TRBV12-3 or TRBV12-4 and TRBJ2-7; no firm D call. V lost 5 bases and J lost 4, with 15 bases in between. There are 14 residues in the CDR3. CDR3 amino acids: CASSPGMGSYEQYF. The CDR3 nucleotides are TGTGCCAGCAGTCCGGGTATGGGTTCATACGAGCAGTACTTC.

DNA for the CDR3: TGTGCCAGCAGTGGGACCCTCACTCAGGCGCAGTATTTT. Translation gives CASSGTLTQAQYF. This chain connects TRBV2 to TRBJ2-3; no definite D call. Trimming shortened V by 4 bases and J by 10 bases, and 15 bases separated the two germline ends. The CDR3 length is 13 residues. Germline V gene lookup returns CDR1 SNHLY and CDR2 FYNNEI.

The chain uses TRBV6-5 and TRBJ2-3, with TRBD1 matching 12 bases. Germline V gene lookup returns CDR1 MNHEY and CDR2 SVGAGI. Trimming at V came to 6 bases and at J to 4 bases, leaving 5 bases not matched to a gene. The length of the CDR3 is 15 residues. The CDR3 spells CASRTGTGGSDTQYF. CDR3 DNA sequence: TGTGCCAGCAGGACCGGGACAGGGGGCTCAGATACGCAGTATTTT.

This chain joins TRBV29-1 and TRBJ2-1; a possible D gene is TRBD1 (6 bases). CDR1 is SQVTM, CDR2 ANQGSEA, per germline. The V and J ends lost 3 bases and 11 bases respectively, with 17 bases between them. The CDR3 covers 13 residues. The CDR3 is CSVEAWGLFQQFF. The DNA for the CDR3 is TGCAGCGTTGAGGCCTGGGGGCTTTTTCAGCAGTTCTTC.

This clonotype was found a few times. This chain connects TRBV6-2 or TRBV6-3 to TRBJ1-3, with D unclear. Germline V gives CDR1 MNHEY, CDR2 SVGEGT. The V gene lost 2 bases and the J gene lost 2 bases, with 7 bases spanning the gap. The CDR3 length is 14 residues. CDR3 DNA: TGTGCCAGCAGTTACGGCGGAGCTGGAAACACCATATATTTT. It yields the protein CASSYGGAGNTIYF.

The chain uses TRBV15 and TRBJ2-5; D remains unclear. V was clipped by 1 base and J by 5 bases, with 11 bases between them. This CDR3 is built from 14 residues. Germline CDR1 is LNHNV and CDR2 is YYDKDF (reference sequence). The CDR3 bases are TGTGCCACCAGCAGAGCCTCTCATGAGGAGACCCAGTACTTC. This encodes CATSRASHEETQYF.

This clonotype was seen more than once but under ten times. The V call is TRBV4-2, the J call TRBJ2-7; D ambiguous. Trimming shortened V by 0 bases and J by 7 bases, and 10 bases separated the two germline ends. The CDR3 has 13 amino acids. CDR1 is LGHNA, CDR2 YNFKEQ, per germline. The CDR3 here is CASSQEISAEQYF. In nucleotides, the CDR3 is TGTGCCAGCAGCCAAGAAATCTCTGCTGAGCAGTACTTC.

The sample holds one count of this clonotype. The chain has TRBV14 and TRBJ1-1; D remains unclear. The length of the CDR3 is 13 residues. Trimming cost V 3 bases and J 8 bases, with 13 bases left between them. CDR1 is SGHDN and CDR2 is FVKESK in the germline V gene. The CDR3 loop reads CASSQVTLGEAFF. For the CDR3, the DNA is TGTGCCAGCAGCCAGGTTACGTTGGGCGAAGCTTTCTTT.

The chain couples TRBV9 to TRBJ2-1; 11 positions match TRBD1. Germline trimming cut 6 bases from V and 8 bases from J; bases unmatched to any gene: 4. From germline, CDR1 is SGDLS and CDR2 YYNGEE. The CDR3 has 13 residues. The CDR3 coding sequence is TGTGCCAGCACCGGGACAGGGGGGCATGAGCAGTTCTTC. It encodes CASTGTGGHEQFF.

This clonotype was found a few times. As DNA, the CDR3 is TGTGCCAGCAGCTTAGTATCCCTAGCGGGAGATGCAGATACGCAGTATTTT. This translates into CASSLVSLAGDADTQYF. The rearrangement links TRBV11-2 to TRBJ2-3; 10 nucleotides match TRBD2. V shed 1 base and J 4 bases; nucleotides not matched to a gene: 8. The germline V gene encodes CDR1 SGHAT and CDR2 FQNNGV. This CDR3 contains 17 residues. The variable domain in full, completed from reference TRBV11-2 and TRBJ2-3, reads EAGVAQSPRYKIIEKRQSVAFWCNPISGHATLYWYQQILGQGPKLLIQFQNNGVVDDSQLPKDRFSAERLKGVDSTLKIQPAKLEDSAVYLCASSLVSLAGDADTQYFGPGTRLTVL.

V is TRBV29-1 and J is TRBJ1-2, with D uncertain. V gave up 6 bases and J gave up 8 bases, with 13 bases separating them. CDR1 SQVTM and CDR2 ANQGSEA come from the germline V gene. CDR3 length equals 11 residues. In DNA form, the CDR3 reads TGCAGCGTCTACGGATCGCGCGGCTACACCTTC. This encodes CSVYGSRGYTF.

A remark on this clonotype: This may arise from a read error, as a much more abundant clone is one base away. The chain uses TRBV29-1 and TRBJ2-3, with D possibly being TRBD2 (6 bases). The V gene's germline CDR1 is SQVTM and CDR2 ANQGSEA. The CDR3 totals 13 residues. V lost 7 bases and J 10 bases, leaving 21 bases between the germline ends. CDR3 loop: CSAPIIPGDSQYF. CDR3 nucleotide sequence: TGCAGCGCCCCGATCATCCCGGGGGACTCGCAGTATTTT.

This clonotype came up a few times. The rearrangement joins TRBV9 to TRBJ2-7; 7 bases are a match to TRBD1. In germline, CDR1 is SGDLS, CDR2 YYNGEE. This CDR3 region has 15 residues. V lost 0 bases, J lost 3 bases, and 6 bases stayed unmatched. CDR3 residues: CASSVESTGFYEQYF. The CDR3 DNA follows: TGTGCCAGCAGCGTAGAATCGACAGGGTTCTACGAGCAGTACTTC.